The next 20 T cell receptor beta chains were all read from a single sample in a study of T cells in Graves' hyperthyroidism and ophthalmopathy. Amplified regions were TCR beta CDR3 sequences from RNA transcripts. An initial round of RT-PCR targeting the TCR CDR3 relied on the HTBI primer set. TCRdb fed the multiplex PCR reads into MiXCR, producing one record per CDR3 protein. The table lists about 570,000 distinct CDR3 sequences, around 42% of them singletons. The sequencing input was peripheral blood or thyroid tissue (not recorded which). The source is an adult woman with Graves' disease, either hyperthyroidism or ophthalmopathy (not recorded which).

The chain couples TRBV7-9 to TRBJ2-7; weak D call: TRBD1 (7 bases). CDR3 length: 15 residues. Germline V gene data show CDR1 as SEHNR and CDR2 as FQNEAQ (reference sequence). V shed 5 bases and J shed 11 bases, with 25 bases lying between them. The CDR3 coding sequence is TGTGCCAGCAGCCCTGGGGGGACAGCTGCCCTCTGGGAGTACTTC. It yields the protein CASSPGGTAALWEYF. Using reference TRBV7-9 and TRBJ2-7 for the parts outside the CDR3, the full variable domain is DTGVSQNPRHKITKRGQNVTFRCDPISEHNRLYWYRQTLGQGPEFLTYFQNEAQLEKSRLLSDRFSAERPKGSFSTLEIQRTEQGDSAMYLCASSPGGTAALWEYFGPGTRLTVT.

This clonotype was counted many times. V and J are TRBV5-6 and TRBJ2-5; D uncertain. With 3 bases removed from V and 8 bases from J, the gap between germline ends came to 8 bases. CDR1 SGHDT and CDR2 YYEEEE come from the germline V gene. This CDR3 region has 11 residues. The CDR3 protein is CASSSLGTQYF. For the CDR3, the DNA is TGTGCCAGCAGCTCTTTAGGTACCCAGTACTTC.

The rearrangement joins TRBV11-1 to TRBJ2-2; D is perhaps TRBD2 (6 bases). The CDR3 spans 14 residues. Trimming pared 9 bases from V and 4 bases from J, leaving 15 bases between. Germline loops: CDR1 SGHAT, CDR2 FQDESV (reference sequence). The CDR3 region is CASMLAESTGELFF. DNA of the CDR3: TGTGCCAGTATGTTAGCGGAGAGCACCGGGGAGCTGTTTTTT.

The chain recombines TRBV15 with TRBJ1-5, with no clear D. The CDR3 covers 17 residues. Germline assignment: CDR1 LNHNV and CDR2 YYDKDF (reference sequence). The V end lost 0 bases, the J end lost 0 bases, and 12 bases lay between the germline ends. CDR3 bases: TGTGCCACCAGCAGAGATCAGTTTGGTGTTAGCAATCAGCCCCAGCATTTT. This sequence encodes CATSRDQFGVSNQPQHF.

CDR3 residues: CASSEEGLQPQHF. Here the CDR3 DNA reads TGTGCCAGCAGTGAAGAGGGGTTGCAGCCCCAGCATTTT. This chain uses TRBV2 with TRBJ1-5, with a weak D call TRBD1 (5 bases). The ends were cut back, 1 base at V and 7 bases at J, with 8 bases in the middle. The CDR3 covers 13 residues. Looked up from germline, CDR1 is SNHLY and CDR2 is FYNNEI.

Many counts were recorded for this clonotype. This chain joins TRBV2 and TRBJ2-7; 9 bases fit TRBD1. The CDR3 length is 12 residues. J lost 5 bases, V lost 8 bases, and 4 bases had no gene match. Germline loops: CDR1 SNHLY, CDR2 FYNNEI. DNA for the CDR3: TGTGCCAGCGCCGGACAGGGGAACGAGCAGTACTTC. It codes for CASAGQGNEQYF.

V usage is TRBV15 and J usage is TRBJ1-1; tentatively, D is TRBD1 (5 bases). V was cut by 8 bases and J by 0 bases, with 16 bases left in between. The CDR3 consists of 15 residues. Germline values: CDR1 LNHNV, CDR2 YYDKDF (reference sequence). CDR3 protein: CATELAGHLNTEAFF. The CDR3 nucleotides are TGTGCCACCGAACTAGCGGGGCACCTGAACACTGAAGCTTTCTTT.

This sequence joins TRBV5-1 and TRBJ1-2, with no clear D. V was pared by 3 bases and J by 8 bases, with 5 bases between. Germline CDR1 is SGHRS and CDR2 is YFSETQ. CDR3 length: 10 residues. The CDR3 DNA is TGCGCCAGCAGCTCCAAGGGCTACACCTTC. Protein: CASSSKGYTF.

The chain combines TRBV2 with TRBJ2-6; TRBD2 matches at 7 bases. J gave up 10 bases and V 6 bases, and 3 bases lay outside the gene matches. Germline CDR1 is SNHLY and CDR2 is FYNNEI. The CDR3 is 12 residues long. The CDR3 spells CASRPGGNVLTF. The CDR3 region has the DNA TGTGCCAGCAGACCCGGGGGGAACGTCCTGACTTTC.

This clonotype was recorded at least ten times. V is TRBV27 and J is TRBJ1-5; perhaps TRBD1 as D (5 bases). CDR3 length equals 15 residues. Germline lookup yields CDR1 MNHEY and CDR2 SMNVEV (reference sequence). V was shortened by 8 bases and J by 0 bases, with 14 bases between the two germline ends. CDR3 region: CASGTDTYSNQPQHF. Here the CDR3 DNA reads TGTGCCAGCGGTACGGACACCTATAGCAATCAGCCCCAGCATTTT.

Ten or more counts support this clonotype. In DNA form, the CDR3 reads TGCAGTGCTAGAGATTACAGGGGCACTAATGAAAAACTGTTTTTT. Amino acids: CSARDYRGTNEKLFF. This chain connects TRBV20-1 to TRBJ1-4, with TRBD1 matching over 7 bases. The ends lost 0 bases at V and 2 bases at J; junction bases unmatched: 3. Germline V gene lookup returns CDR1 DFQATT and CDR2 SNEGSKA (reference sequence). The CDR3 is 15 residues long.

CDR3 nucleotides: TGTGCCAGCAGCCGAACGGGACAGAAATACAATGAGCAGTTCTTC. It specifies CASSRTGQKYNEQFF. J is TRBJ2-5 and V is TRBV7-9; TRBD1 agrees at 7 bases. The J call may be wrong; the DNA end is better matched by TRBJ2-1. The germline gives CDR1 SEHNR, CDR2 FQNEAQ (reference sequence). The length of the CDR3 is 15 residues.

This clonotype was detected only a few times. The chain has TRBV9 and TRBJ2-7; TRBD1 matches at 11 bases. Germline V CDR1 and CDR2: SGDLS, YYNGEE. With 4 bases clipped from V and 6 bases from J, the junction kept 9 bases outside the gene matches. This CDR3 region has 15 residues. The CDR3 spells CASSQGQGVLSEQYF. CDR3 sequence (DNA): TGTGCCAGCAGCCAGGGACAGGGGGTTCTCTCCGAGCAGTACTTC.

This clonotype was observed many times. The J gene is TRBJ1-5, the V gene TRBV2, with D perhaps matching TRBD1 (5 bases). V was cut by 6 bases and J by 4 bases, with 19 bases left in between. The length of the CDR3 is 16 residues. Germline CDR1 and CDR2: SNHLY and FYNNEI. The CDR3 here is CASSAGTSAPNQPQHF. The CDR3 DNA is TGTGCCAGCAGCGCGGGGACCTCTGCCCCTAATCAGCCCCAGCATTTT.

V gene TRBV30 combines with J gene TRBJ1-1; tentative D call: TRBD1 (5 bases). Germline V gives CDR1 GTSNPN, CDR2 SVGIG (reference sequence). The CDR3 is 13 amino acids. Trimming pared 7 bases from V and 4 bases from J, leaving 16 bases between. The CDR3 sequence is CALDPTGITEAFF. DNA of the CDR3: TGTGCCTTGGACCCCACAGGAATCACTGAAGCTTTCTTT.

The table lists this clonotype with many counts. The V call is TRBV20-1, the J call TRBJ2-2; no firm D call. Trimming removed 3 bases from V and 6 bases from J, with 8 bases in between. The V gene's germline CDR1 is DFQATT and CDR2 SNEGSKA (reference sequence). The CDR3 has 12 residues. CDR3 region: CSASLAAGELFF. Written as DNA, the CDR3 is TGCAGTGCTAGTTTGGCGGCCGGGGAGCTGTTTTTT.

This clonotype was counted between two and nine times. A single base separates this from a much larger clone, so it may be a read error. J is TRBJ2-7 and V is TRBV20-1; TRBD2 aligns across 14 bases. CDR1 and CDR2 from the germline V gene are DFQATT and SNEGSKA (reference sequence). The CDR3 totals 15 residues. Trimming took 2 bases from V and 6 from J; bases not matched to a gene: 6. The CDR3 coding sequence is TGCAGTGCTAGACCCGGGACTAGCGGGAGCTCCGAGCAGTACTTC. Translation: CSARPGTSGSSEQYF.

The chain has TRBV11-2 and TRBJ1-2, with 9 bases lining up with TRBD1. The CDR3 runs 16 residues. J was trimmed by 1 base and V by 7 bases; bases with no gene match: 10. Germline loops: CDR1 SGHAT, CDR2 FQNNGV. DNA of the CDR3: TGTGCCAGCACCCCGGACAGGGGAATAGATAACTATGGCTACACCTTC. Translated, it gives CASTPDRGIDNYGYTF.

In its sample, this clonotype was seen once. Written as DNA, the CDR3 is TGTGCCAGCAGTTTAACAGGGGGCCCTGAAGCTTTCTTT. It encodes CASSLTGGPEAFF. The chain combines TRBV9 with TRBJ1-1; TRBD1 matches at 9 bases. This CDR3 contains 13 residues. CDR1 and CDR2 from the germline V gene are SGDLS and YYNGEE. J was trimmed by 6 bases and V by 5 bases; bases with no gene match: 5.

In this sample, this clonotype turned up once. This CDR3 reads CASSLGGGAETQHF. The CDR3, as DNA: TGTGCCAGCAGTTTAGGCGGGGGCGCGGAGACCCAGCATTTT. This chain links TRBV12-3 or TRBV12-4 with TRBJ1-5; perhaps TRBD1 as D (6 bases). The CDR3 is made up of 14 amino acids. V lost 1 base and J lost 11, with 15 bases in between.